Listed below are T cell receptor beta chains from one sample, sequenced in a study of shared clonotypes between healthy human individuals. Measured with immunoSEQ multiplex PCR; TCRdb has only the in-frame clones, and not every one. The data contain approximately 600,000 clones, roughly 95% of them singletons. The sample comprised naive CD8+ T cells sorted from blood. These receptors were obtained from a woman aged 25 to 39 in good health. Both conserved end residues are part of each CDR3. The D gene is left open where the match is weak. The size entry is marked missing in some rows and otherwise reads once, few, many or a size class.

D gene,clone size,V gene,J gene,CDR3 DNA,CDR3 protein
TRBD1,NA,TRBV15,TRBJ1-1,TGTGCCACCAGCAGGCGGGACAGTCCGAACACTGAAGCTTTCTTT,CATSRRDSPNTEAFF
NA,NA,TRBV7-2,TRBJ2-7,TGTGCCAGCAGCTTAGCTTCGGGGATCGACGAGCAGTACTTC,CASSLASGIDEQYF
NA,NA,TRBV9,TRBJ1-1,TGTGCCAGCACCCTGGGGTTTGGGACTGAAGCTTTCTTT,CASTLGFGTEAFF
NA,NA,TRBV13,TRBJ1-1,TGTGCCAGCAGCTTAGGTCGGGTCTGGAATGAAGCTTTCTTT,CASSLGRVWNEAFF
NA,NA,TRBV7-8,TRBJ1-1,TGTGCCAGCAGCCCCCCAGGTCTGGGGTACACTGAAGCTTTCTTT,CASSPPGLGYTEAFF
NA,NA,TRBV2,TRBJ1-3,TGTGCCAGCAGTTCGGGGGTAGATGGAAACACCATATATTTT,CASSSGVDGNTIYF
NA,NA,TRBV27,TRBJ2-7,TGTGCCAGCAGTTTACACAGGCCGTTCAACGAGCAGTACTTC,CASSLHRPFNEQYF
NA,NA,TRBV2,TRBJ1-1,TGTGCCAGCAGTGATGGACAGCTGAACACTGAAGCTTTCTTT,CASSDGQLNTEAFF
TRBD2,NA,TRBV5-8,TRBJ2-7,TGTGCCAGCAGCTTGTATGGCGGGAGTGGCGACGAGCAGTACTTC,CASSLYGGSGDEQYF
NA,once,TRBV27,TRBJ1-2,TGTGCCAGCAGTCCCCTTGGAAGCACGCCTAACTATGGCTACACCTTC,CASSPLGSTPNYGYTF
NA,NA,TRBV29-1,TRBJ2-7,TGCAGCGTTGTAGACAGAGGGCACTACGAGCAGTACTTC,CSVVDRGHYEQYF
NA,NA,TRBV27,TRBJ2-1,TGTGCCAGCAGCATTGTTGTCGCGGGTGGCAGGGATGAGCAGTTCTTC,CASSIVVAGGRDEQFF
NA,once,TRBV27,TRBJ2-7,TGTGCCAGCAGTTCCGGGGGTTACGAGCAGTACTTC,CASSSGGYEQYF
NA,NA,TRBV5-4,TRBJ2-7,TGTGCCAGCAGCGCCGCGGACGAGCAGTACTTC,CASSAADEQYF
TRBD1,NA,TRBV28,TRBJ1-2,TGTGCCAGCAGGTACAGGGGGCAAACTAACTATGGCTACACCTTC,CASRYRGQTNYGYTF
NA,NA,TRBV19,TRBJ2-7,TGTGCCAGTAGTGCCCGAGGCCCTTACGAGCAGTACTTC,CASSARGPYEQYF
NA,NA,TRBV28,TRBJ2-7,TGTGCCAGCGGGCAGAACTACGAGCAGTACTTC,CASGQNYEQYF
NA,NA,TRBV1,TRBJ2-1,TGCACCAGCAGCCGTCTGTCCCCGAGCTCCTACAATGAGCAGTTCTTC,CTSSRLSPSSYNEQFF
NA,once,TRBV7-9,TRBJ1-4,TGTGCCAGCAGTCCCAGGGTGACAGGTGCTGAAAAACTGTTTTTT,CASSPRVTGAEKLFF
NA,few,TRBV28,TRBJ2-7,TGTGCCAGCAGTCAAGGACTACCATACGAGCAGTACTTC,CASSQGLPYEQYF
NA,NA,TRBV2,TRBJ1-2,TGTGCCAGCTCTCCCGGACACAACTATGGCTACACCTTC,CASSPGHNYGYTF
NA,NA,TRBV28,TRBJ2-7,TGTGCCAGCAGAATAAACTCGGATTACGAGCAGTACTTC,CASRINSDYEQYF
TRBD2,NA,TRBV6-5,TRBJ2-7,TGTGCCAGCAGTTACCGGACTAGCCGCGGCGAGCAGTACTTC,CASSYRTSRGEQYF
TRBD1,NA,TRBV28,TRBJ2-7,TGTGCCAGCAGTTTATTCGGGACAGGCCTTACCTACGAGCAGTACTTC,CASSLFGTGLTYEQYF
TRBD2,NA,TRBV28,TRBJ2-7,TGTGCCAGCACTAAGACTAGCTACTACGAGCAGTACTTC,CASTKTSYYEQYF
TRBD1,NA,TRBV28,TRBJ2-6,TGTGCCAGCAGTACCGGGACAGGGATACCTGGGGCCAACGTCCTGACTTTC,CASSTGTGIPGANVLTF
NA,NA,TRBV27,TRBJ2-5,TGTGCCAGCGGCGGTGACGTTCAAGAGACCCAGTACTTC,CASGGDVQETQYF
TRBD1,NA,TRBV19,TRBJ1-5,TGTGCCAGTAGTATCGGACAGGGGGCCTATGGCAATCAGCCCCAGCATTTT,CASSIGQGAYGNQPQHF
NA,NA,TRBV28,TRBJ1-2,TGTGCCAGCAGTTTAGTCGGCGACAGTGGGTATGGCTACACCTTC,CASSLVGDSGYGYTF
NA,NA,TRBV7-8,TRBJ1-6,TGTGCCAGCAGCCCAACAACGCTTGGGGTGACACCCCTCCACTTT,CASSPTTLGVTPLHF
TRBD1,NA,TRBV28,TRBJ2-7,TGTGCCAGCAGTCTAATACCCGGGACAGGAGTCTACGAGCAGTACTTC,CASSLIPGTGVYEQYF
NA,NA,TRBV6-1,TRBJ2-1,TGTGCCAGCAGTGAACAGGGGTACTGGAAGGGCGAGCAGTTCTTC,CASSEQGYWKGEQFF
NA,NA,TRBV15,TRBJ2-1,TGTGCCACCAGCAGAGAGAGGACGGCGATTTATGAGCAGTTCTTC,CATSRERTAIYEQFF
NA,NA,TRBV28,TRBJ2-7,TGTGCCAGCAGTTTTCGGCATCTCTCCTACGAGCAGTACTTC,CASSFRHLSYEQYF